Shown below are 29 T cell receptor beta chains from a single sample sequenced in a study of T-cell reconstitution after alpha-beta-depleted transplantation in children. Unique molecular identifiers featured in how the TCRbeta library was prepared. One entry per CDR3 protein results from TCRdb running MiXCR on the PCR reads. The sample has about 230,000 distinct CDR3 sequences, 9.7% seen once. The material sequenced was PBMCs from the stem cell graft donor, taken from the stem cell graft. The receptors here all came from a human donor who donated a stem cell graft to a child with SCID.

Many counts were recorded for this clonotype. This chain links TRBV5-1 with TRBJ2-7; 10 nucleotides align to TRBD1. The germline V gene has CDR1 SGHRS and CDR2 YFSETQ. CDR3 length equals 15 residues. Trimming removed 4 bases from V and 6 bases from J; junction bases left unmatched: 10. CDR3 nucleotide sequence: TGCGCCAGCAGCGCCACCGGGACAGGGGTTGGCGAGCAGTACTTC. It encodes CASSATGTGVGEQYF.

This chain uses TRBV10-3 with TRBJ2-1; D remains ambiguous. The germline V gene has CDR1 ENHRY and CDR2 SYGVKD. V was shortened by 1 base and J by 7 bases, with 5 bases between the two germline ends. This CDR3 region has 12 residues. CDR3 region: CAISEYGNEQFF. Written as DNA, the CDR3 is TGTGCCATCAGTGAGTATGGGAATGAGCAGTTCTTC.

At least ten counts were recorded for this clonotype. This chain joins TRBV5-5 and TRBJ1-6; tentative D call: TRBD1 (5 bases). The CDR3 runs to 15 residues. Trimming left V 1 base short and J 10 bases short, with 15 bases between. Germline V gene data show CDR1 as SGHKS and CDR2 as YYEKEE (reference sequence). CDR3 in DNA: TGTGCCAGCAGCTTGTTTCAGGCAGGGCGCTCACCCCTCCACTTT. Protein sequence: CASSLFQAGRSPLHF.

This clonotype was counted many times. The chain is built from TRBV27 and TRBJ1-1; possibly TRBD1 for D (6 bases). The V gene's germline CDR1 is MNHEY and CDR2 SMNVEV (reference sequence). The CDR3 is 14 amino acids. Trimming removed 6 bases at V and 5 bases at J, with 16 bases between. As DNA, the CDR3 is TGTGCCAGCAGCCCTTACCATCAGGGGACTGAAGCTTTCTTT. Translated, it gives CASSPYHQGTEAFF.

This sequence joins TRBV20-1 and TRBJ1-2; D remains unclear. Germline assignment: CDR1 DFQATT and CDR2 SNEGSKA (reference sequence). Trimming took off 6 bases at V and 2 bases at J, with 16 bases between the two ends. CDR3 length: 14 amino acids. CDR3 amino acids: CSANPRGGNYGYTF. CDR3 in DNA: TGCAGTGCCAATCCCCGGGGAGGGAACTATGGCTACACCTTC.

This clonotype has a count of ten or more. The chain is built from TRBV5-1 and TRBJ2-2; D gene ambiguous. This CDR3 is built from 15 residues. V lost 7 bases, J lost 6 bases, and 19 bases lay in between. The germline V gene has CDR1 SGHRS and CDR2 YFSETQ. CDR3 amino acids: CASGLEAGSPGELFF. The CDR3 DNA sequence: TGCGCCAGCGGGCTTGAGGCAGGATCCCCCGGGGAGCTGTTTTTT.

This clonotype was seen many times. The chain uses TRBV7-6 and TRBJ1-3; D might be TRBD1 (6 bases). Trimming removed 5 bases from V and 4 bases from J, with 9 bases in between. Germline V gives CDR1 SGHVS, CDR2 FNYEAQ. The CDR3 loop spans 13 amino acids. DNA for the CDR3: TGTGCCAGCAGCCCAGGGGCAGGAAACACCATATATTTT. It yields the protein CASSPGAGNTIYF.

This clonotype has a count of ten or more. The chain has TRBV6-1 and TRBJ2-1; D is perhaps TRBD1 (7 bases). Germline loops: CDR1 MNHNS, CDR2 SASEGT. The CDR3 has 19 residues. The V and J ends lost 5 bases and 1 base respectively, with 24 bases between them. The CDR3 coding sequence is TGTGCCAGCAGTCCCTTCGGAGGGTTGAGGGGGCTATCCTACAATGAGCAGTTCTTC. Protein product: CASSPFGGLRGLSYNEQFF.

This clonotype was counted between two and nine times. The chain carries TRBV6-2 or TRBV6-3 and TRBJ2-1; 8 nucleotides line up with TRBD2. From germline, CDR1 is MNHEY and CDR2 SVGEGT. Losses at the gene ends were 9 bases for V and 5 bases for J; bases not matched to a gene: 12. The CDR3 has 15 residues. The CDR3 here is CASLRGGGPHNEQFF. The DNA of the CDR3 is TGTGCCAGTTTAAGGGGCGGGGGGCCCCACAATGAGCAGTTCTTC.

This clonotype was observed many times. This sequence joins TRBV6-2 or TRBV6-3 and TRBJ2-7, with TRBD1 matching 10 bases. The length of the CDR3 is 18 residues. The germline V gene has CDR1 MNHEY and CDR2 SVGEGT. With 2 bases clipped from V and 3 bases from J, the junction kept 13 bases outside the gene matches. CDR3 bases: TGTGCCAGCAGTTACAACTTCCTCCGGGACAGGGGACGCTACGAGCAGTACTTC. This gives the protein CASSYNFLRDRGRYEQYF.

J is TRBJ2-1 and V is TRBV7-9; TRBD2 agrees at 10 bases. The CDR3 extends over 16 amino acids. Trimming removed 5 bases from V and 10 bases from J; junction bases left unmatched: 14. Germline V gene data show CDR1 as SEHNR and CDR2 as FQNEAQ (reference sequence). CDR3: CASSKLAGVIKGEQFF. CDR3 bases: TGTGCCAGCAGCAAGCTAGCGGGGGTGATTAAAGGGGAGCAGTTCTTC.

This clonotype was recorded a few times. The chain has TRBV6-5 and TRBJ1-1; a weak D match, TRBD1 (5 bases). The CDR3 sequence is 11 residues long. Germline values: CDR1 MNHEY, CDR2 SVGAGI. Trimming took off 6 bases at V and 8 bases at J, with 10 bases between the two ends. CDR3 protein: CASSRGGEAFF. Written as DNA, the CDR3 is TGTGCCAGCAGCCGGGGGGGGGAAGCTTTCTTT.

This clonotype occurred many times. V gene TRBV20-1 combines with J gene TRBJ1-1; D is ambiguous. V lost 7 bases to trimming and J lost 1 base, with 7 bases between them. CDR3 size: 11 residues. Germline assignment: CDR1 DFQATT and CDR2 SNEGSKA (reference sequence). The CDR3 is CSVSGNTEAFF. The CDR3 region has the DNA TGCAGTGTGTCAGGGAACACTGAAGCTTTCTTT.

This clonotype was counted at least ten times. The CDR3 spells CASGLGYGYTF. For the CDR3, the DNA is TGTGCCAGCGGCTTAGGGTATGGCTACACCTTC. This chain connects TRBV27 to TRBJ1-2; D not resolved. Germline V gene lookup returns CDR1 MNHEY and CDR2 SMNVEV (reference sequence). This CDR3 spans 11 amino acids. V lost 8 bases to trimming and J lost 5 bases, with 9 bases between them.

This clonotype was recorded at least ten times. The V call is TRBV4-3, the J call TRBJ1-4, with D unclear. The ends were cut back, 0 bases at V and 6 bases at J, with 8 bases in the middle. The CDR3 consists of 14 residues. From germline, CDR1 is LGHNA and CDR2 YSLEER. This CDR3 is CASSQDTEYEKLFF. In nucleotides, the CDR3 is TGCGCCAGCAGCCAAGATACGGAGTATGAAAAACTGTTTTTT.

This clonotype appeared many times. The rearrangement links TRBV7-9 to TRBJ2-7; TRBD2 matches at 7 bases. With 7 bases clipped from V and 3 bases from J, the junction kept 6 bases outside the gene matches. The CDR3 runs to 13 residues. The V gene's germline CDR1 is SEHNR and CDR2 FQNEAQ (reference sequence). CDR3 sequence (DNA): TGTGCCAGCACCCCCGGGGGGTTCTACGAGCAGTACTTC. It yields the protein CASTPGGFYEQYF.

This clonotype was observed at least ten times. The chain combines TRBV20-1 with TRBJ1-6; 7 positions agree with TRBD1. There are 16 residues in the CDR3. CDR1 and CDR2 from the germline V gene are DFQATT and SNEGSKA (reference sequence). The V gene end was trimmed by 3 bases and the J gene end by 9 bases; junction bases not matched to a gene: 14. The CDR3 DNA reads TGCAGTGCTAGCCGCACAACGACAGGGCAAGGTTCACCCCTCCACTTT. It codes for CSASRTTTGQGSPLHF.

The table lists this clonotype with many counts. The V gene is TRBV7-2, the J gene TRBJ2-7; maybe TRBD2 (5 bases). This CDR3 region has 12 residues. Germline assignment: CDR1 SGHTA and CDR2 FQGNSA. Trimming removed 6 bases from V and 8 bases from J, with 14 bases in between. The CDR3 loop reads CASSLPHGKQYF. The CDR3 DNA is TGTGCCAGCAGTCTTCCCCACGGGAAGCAGTACTTC.

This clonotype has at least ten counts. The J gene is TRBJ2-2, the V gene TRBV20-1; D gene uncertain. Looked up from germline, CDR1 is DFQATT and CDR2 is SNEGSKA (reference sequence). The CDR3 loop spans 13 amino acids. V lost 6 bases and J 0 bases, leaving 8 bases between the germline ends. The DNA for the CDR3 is TGCAGTGCGAGTAGGCCGAACACCGGGGAGCTGTTTTTT. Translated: CSASRPNTGELFF.

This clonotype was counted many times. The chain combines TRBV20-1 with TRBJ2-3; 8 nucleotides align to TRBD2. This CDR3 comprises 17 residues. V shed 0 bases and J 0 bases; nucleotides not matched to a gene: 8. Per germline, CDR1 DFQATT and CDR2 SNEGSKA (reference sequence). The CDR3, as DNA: TGCAGTGCTAGAGAGGTGCTCGGGGGGGTGAGCACAGATACGCAGTATTTT. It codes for CSAREVLGGVSTDTQYF.

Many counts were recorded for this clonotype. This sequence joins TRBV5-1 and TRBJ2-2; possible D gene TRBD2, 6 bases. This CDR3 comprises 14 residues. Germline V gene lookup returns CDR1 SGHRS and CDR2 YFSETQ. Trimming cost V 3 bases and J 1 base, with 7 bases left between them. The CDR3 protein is CASSSGLNTGELFF. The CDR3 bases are TGCGCCAGCAGCTCGGGACTGAACACCGGGGAGCTGTTTTTT.

In DNA form, the CDR3 reads TGTGCCAGCAGCTTAGAGGGCAGTAATGAAAAACTGTTTTTT. Encoded protein: CASSLEGSNEKLFF. The chain joins TRBV7-2 to TRBJ1-4, with D hard to call. Germline V gene sequence: CDR1 SGHTA, CDR2 FQGNSA. The CDR3 consists of 14 residues. V lost 1 base to trimming and J lost 4 bases, with 7 bases between them.

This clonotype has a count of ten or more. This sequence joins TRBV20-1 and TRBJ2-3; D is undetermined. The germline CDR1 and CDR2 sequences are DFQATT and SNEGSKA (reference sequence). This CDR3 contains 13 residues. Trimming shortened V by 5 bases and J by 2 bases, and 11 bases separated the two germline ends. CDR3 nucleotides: TGCAGTGCTCTGACTCTCCTCACAGATACGCAGTATTTT. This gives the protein CSALTLLTDTQYF.

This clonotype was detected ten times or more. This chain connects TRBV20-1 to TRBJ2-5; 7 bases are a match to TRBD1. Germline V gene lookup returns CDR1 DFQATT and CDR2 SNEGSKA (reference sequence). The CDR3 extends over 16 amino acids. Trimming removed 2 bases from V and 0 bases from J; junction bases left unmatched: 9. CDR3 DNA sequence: TGCAGTGCTAGACCCCGGGACAGATGGTACCAAGAGACCCAGTACTTC. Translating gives CSARPRDRWYQETQYF.

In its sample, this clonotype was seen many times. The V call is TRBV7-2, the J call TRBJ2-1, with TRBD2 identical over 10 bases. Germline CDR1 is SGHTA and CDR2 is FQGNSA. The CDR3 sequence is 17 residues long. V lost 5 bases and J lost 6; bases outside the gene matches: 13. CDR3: CASSPMVAGGNLNEQFF. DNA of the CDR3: TGTGCCAGCAGCCCAATGGTAGCGGGGGGCAATCTCAATGAGCAGTTCTTC.

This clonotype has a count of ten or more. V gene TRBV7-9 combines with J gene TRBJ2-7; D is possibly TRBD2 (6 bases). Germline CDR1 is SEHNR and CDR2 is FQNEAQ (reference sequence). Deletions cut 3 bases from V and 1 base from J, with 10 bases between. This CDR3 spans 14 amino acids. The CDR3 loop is CASSFRDLSYEQYF. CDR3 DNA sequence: TGTGCCAGCAGCTTCAGGGACTTGTCCTACGAGCAGTACTTC. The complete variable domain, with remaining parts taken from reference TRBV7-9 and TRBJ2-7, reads DTGVSQNPRHKITKRGQNVTFRCDPISEHNRLYWYRQTLGQGPEFLTYFQNEAQLEKSRLLSDRFSAERPKGSFSTLEIQRTEQGDSAMYLCASSFRDLSYEQYFGPGTRLTVT.

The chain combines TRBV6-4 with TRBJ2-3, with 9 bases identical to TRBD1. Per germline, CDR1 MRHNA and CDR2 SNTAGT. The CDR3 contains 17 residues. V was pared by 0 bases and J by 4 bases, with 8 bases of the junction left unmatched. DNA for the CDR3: TGTGCCAGCAGTGACTCGAATTTACAGGGGGCCCCAGATACGCAGTATTTT. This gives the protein CASSDSNLQGAPDTQYF.

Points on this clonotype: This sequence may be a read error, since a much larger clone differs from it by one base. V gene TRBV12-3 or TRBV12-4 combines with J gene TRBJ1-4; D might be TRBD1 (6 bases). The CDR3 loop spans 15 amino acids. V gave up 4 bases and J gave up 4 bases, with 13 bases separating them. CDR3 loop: CASSSEDSRNEKLFF. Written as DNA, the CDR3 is TGTGCCAGCAGTTCAGAGGACAGCCGTAATGAAAAACTGTTTTTT.

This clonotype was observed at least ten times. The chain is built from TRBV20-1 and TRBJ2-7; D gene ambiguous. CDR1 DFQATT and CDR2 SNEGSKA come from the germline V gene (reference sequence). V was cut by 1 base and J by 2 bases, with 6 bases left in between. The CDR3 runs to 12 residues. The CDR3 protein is CSARGVPYEQYF. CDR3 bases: TGCAGTGCTAGAGGGGTCCCCTACGAGCAGTACTTC.